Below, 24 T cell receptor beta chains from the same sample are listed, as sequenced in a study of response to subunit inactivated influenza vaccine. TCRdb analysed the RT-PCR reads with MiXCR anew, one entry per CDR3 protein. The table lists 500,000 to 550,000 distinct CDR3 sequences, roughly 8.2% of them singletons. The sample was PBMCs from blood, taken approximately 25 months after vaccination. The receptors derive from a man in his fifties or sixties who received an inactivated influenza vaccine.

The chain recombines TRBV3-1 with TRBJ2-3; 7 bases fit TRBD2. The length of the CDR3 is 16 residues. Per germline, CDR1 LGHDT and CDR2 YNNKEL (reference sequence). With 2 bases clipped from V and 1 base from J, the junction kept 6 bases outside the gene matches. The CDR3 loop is CASSQIPGLRTDTQYF. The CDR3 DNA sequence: TGTGCCAGCAGCCAAATACCGGGACTACGCACAGATACGCAGTATTTT.

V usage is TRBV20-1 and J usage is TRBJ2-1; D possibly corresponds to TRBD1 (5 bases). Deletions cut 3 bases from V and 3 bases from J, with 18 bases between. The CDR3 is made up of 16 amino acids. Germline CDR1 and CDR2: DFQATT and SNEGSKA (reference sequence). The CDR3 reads CSARDPVGRNYNEQFF. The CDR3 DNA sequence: TGCAGTGCTAGGGACCCGGTGGGGCGGAACTACAATGAGCAGTTCTTC.

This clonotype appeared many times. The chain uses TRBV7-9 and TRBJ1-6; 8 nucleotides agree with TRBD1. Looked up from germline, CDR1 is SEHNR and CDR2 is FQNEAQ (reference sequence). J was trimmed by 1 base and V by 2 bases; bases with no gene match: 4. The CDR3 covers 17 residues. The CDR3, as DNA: TGTGCCAGCAGCTTACAGACAGGGGCGTCCTATAATTCACCCCTCCACTTT. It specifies CASSLQTGASYNSPLHF. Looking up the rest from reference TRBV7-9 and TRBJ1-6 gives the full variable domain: DTGVSQNPRHKITKRGQNVTFRCDPISEHNRLYWYRQTLGQGPEFLTYFQNEAQLEKSRLLSDRFSAERPKGSFSTLEIQRTEQGDSAMYLCASSLQTGASYNSPLHFGNGTRLTVT.

The CDR3 region has the DNA TGCAGTGCTCCCGAGGGGGGAACGGTCCCCGGGGAGCTGTTTTTT. Protein: CSAPEGGTVPGELFF. V is TRBV20-1 and J is TRBJ2-2, with D possibly called TRBD1 or TRBD2 (6 bases each). The CDR3 is made up of 15 amino acids. Looked up from germline, CDR1 is DFQATT and CDR2 is SNEGSKA (reference sequence). Trimming stripped 5 bases from V and 6 bases from J, with 19 bases between.

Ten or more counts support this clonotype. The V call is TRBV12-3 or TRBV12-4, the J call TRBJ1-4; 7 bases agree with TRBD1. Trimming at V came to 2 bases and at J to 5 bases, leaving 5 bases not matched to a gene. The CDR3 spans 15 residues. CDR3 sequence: CASSLIRGGNEKLFF. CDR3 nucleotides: TGTGCCAGCAGTTTAATCAGGGGGGGAAATGAAAAACTGTTTTTT.

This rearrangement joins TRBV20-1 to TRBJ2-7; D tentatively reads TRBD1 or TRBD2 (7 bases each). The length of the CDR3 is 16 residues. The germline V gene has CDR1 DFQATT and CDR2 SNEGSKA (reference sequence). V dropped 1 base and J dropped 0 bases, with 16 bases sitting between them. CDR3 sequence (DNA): TGCAGTGCTAGAGGCGGGGGCCAGGGGGGCTCCTACGAGCAGTACTTC. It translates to CSARGGGQGGSYEQYF.

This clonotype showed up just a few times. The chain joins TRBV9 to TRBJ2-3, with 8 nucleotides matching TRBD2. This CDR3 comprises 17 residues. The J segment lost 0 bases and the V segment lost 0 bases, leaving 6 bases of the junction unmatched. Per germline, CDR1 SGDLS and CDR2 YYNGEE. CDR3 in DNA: TGTGCCAGCAGCGTAGCTGGGCTAGCGGGTAGCACAGATACGCAGTATTTT. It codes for CASSVAGLAGSTDTQYF.

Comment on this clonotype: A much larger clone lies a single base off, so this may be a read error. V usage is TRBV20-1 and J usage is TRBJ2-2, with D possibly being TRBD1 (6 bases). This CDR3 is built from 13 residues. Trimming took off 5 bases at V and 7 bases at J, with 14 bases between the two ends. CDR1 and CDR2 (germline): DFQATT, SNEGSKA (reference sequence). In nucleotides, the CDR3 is TGCAGTGCTCAACTGGGGGCAGTCGGGGAGCTGTTTTTT. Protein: CSAQLGAVGELFF.

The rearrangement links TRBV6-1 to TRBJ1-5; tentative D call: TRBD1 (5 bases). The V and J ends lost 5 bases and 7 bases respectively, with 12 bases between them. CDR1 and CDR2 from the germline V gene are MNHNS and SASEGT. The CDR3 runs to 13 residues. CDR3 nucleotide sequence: TGTGCCAGCAGTCCCCATGGGGGGCAGCCCCAGCATTTT. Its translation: CASSPHGGQPQHF.

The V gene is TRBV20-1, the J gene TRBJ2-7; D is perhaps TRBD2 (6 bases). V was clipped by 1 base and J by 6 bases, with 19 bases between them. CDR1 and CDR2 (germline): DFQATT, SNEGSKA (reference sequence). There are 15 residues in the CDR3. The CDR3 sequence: CSARAPKGSGVEQYF. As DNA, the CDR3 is TGCAGTGCTAGAGCCCCAAAGGGTAGCGGTGTCGAGCAGTACTTC.

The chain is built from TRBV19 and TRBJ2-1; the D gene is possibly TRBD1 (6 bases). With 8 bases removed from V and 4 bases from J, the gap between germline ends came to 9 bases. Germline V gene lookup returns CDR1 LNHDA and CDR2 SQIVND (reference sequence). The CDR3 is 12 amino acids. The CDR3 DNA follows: TGTGCCAGTGAAGACAGGTACAATGAGCAGTTCTTC. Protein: CASEDRYNEQFF. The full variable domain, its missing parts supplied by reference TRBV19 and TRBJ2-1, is DGGITQSPKYLFRKEGQNVTLSCEQNLNHDAMYWYRQDPGQGLRLIYYSQIVNDFQKGDIAEGYSVSREKKESFPLTVTSAQKNPTAFYLCASEDRYNEQFFGPGTRLTVL.

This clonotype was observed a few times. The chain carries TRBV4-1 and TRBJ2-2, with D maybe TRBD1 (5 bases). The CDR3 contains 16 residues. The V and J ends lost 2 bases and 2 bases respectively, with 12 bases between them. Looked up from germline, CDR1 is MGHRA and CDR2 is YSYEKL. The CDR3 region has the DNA TGCGCCAGCAGCCAACACAGGACACAAAACACCGGGGAGCTGTTTTTT. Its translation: CASSQHRTQNTGELFF.

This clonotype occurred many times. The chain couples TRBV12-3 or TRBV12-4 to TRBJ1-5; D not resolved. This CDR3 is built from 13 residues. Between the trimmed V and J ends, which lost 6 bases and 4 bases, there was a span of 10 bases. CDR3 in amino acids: CASSQQENQPQHF. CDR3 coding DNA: TGTGCCAGCAGCCAACAAGAGAATCAGCCCCAGCATTTT.

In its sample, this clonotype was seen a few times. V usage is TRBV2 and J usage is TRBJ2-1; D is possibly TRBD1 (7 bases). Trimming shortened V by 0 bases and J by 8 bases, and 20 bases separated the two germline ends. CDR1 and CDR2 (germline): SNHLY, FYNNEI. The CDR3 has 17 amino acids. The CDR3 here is CASSEAHGVQGGHEQFF. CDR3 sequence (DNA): TGTGCCAGCAGTGAAGCGCATGGGGTTCAGGGGGGTCATGAGCAGTTCTTC.

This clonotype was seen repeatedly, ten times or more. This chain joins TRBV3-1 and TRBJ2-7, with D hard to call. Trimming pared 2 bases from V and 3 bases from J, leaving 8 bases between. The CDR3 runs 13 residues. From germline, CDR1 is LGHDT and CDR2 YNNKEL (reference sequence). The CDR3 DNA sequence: TGTGCCAGCAGCCAATCAGACTTCTACGAGCAGTACTTC. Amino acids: CASSQSDFYEQYF.

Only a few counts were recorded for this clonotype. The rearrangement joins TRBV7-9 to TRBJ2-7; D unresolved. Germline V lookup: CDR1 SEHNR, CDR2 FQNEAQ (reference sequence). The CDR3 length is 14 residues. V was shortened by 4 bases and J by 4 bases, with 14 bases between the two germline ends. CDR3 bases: TGTGCCAGCAGCTCCACAGAAAACCTATACGAGCAGTACTTC. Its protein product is CASSSTENLYEQYF.

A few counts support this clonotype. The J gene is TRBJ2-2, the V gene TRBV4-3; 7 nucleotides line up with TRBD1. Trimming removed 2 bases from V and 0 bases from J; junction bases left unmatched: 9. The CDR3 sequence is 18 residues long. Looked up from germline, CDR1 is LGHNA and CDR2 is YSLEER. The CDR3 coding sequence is TGCGCCAGCAGCCAATTTGTCAACAGGGGACCGAACACCGGGGAGCTGTTTTTT. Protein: CASSQFVNRGPNTGELFF.

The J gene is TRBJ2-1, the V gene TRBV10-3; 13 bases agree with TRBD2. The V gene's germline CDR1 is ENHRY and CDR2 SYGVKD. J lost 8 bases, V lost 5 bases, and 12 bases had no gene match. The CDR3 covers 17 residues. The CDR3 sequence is CAISWTSGGPGSYEQFF. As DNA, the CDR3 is TGTGCCATCAGTTGGACTAGCGGGGGCCCGGGTAGCTATGAGCAGTTCTTC.

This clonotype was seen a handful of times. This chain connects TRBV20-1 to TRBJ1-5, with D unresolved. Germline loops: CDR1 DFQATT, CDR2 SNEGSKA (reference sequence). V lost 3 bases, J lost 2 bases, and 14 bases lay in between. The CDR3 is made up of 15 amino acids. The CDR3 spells CSARLGGAGNQPQHF. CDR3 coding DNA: TGCAGTGCTAGGCTTGGAGGCGCGGGCAATCAGCCCCAGCATTTT.

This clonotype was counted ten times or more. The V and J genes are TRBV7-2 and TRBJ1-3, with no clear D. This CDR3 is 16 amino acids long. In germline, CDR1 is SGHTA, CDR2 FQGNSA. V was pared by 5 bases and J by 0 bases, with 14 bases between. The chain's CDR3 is CASSRSPPLSGNTIYF. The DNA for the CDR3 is TGTGCCAGCAGCCGATCCCCCCCCCTCTCTGGAAACACCATATATTTT.

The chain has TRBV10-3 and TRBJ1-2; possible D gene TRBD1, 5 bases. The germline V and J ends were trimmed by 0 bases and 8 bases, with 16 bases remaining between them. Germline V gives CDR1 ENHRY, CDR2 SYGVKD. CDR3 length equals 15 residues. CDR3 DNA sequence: TGTGCCATCAGTGAGTCTGGGCAGGGCGAAAGGGGCTACACCTTC. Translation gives CAISESGQGERGYTF.

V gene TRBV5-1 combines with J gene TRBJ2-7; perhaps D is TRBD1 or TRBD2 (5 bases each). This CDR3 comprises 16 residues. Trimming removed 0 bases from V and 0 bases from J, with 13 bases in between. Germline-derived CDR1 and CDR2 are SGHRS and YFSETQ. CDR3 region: CASSLAWGKSSYEQYF. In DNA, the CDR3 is TGCGCCAGCAGCTTGGCGTGGGGGAAGAGCTCCTACGAGCAGTACTTC.

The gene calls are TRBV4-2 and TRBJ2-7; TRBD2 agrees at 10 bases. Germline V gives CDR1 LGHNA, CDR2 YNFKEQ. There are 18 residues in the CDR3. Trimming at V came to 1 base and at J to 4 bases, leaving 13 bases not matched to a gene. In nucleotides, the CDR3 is TGTGCCAGCAGCCAAGCGCTCGGCGGAGCTAGCGGGGGATACGAGCAGTACTTC. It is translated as CASSQALGGASGGYEQYF.

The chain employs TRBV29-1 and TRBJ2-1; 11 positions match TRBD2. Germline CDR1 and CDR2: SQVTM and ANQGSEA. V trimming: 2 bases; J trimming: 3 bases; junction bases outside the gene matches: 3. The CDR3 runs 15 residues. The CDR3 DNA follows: TGCAGCGTTGAATCGCTAGCGGGAGGCTACAATGAGCAGTTCTTC. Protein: CSVESLAGGYNEQFF.